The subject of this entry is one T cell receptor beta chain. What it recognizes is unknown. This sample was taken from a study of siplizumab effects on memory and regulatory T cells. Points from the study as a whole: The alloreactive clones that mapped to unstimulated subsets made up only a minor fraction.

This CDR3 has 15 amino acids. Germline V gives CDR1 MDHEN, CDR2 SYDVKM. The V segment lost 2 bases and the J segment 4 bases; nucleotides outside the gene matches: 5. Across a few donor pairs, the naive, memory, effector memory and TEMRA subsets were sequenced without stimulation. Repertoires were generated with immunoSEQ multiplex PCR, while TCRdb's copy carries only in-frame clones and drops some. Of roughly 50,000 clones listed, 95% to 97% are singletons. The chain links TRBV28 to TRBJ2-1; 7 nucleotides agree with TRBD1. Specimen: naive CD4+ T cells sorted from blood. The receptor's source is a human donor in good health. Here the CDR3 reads CASSLRGLVYNEQFF. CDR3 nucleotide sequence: TGTGCCAGCAGTTTAAGGGGGCTGGTGTACAATGAGCAGTTCTTC.